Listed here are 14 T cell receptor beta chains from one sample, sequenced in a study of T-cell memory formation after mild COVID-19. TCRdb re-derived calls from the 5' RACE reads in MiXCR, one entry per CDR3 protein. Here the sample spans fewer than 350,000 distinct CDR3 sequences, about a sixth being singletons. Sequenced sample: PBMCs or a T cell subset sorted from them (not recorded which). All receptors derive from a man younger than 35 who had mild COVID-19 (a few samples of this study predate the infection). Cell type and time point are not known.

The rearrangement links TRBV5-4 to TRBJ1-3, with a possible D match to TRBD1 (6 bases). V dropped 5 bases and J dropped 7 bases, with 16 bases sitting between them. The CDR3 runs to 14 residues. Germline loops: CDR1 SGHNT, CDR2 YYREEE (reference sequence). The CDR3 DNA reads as TGTGCCAGCAGTTCAACAGGGTTCTGGAACACCATATATTTT. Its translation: CASSSTGFWNTIYF. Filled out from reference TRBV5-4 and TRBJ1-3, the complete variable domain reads ETGVTQSPTHLIKTRGQQVTLRCSSQSGHNTVSWYQQALGQGPQFIFQYYREEENGRGNFPPRFSGLQFPNYSSELNVNALELDDSALYLCASSSTGFWNTIYFGEGSWLTVV.

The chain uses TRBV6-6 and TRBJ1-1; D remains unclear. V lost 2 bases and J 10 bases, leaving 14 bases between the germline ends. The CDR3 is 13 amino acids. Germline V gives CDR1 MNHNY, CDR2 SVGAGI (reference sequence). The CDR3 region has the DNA TGTGCCAGCAGTTACGGCTCCGGTAGCGGAGCTTTCTTT. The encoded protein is CASSYGSGSGAFF.

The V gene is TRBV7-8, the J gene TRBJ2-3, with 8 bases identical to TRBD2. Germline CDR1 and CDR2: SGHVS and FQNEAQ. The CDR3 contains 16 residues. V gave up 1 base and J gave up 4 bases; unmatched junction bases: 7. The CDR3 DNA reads TGTGCCAGCAGCTTAGTGCGGGGGGTAGGAGCAGATACGCAGTATTTT. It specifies CASSLVRGVGADTQYF.

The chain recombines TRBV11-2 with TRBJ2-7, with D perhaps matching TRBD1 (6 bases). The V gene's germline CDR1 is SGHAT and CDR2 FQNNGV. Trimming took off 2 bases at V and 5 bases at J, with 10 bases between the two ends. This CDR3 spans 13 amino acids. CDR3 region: CASSLISGDEQYV. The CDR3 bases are TGTGCCAGCAGCTTAATATCAGGGGACGAGCAGTACGTC.

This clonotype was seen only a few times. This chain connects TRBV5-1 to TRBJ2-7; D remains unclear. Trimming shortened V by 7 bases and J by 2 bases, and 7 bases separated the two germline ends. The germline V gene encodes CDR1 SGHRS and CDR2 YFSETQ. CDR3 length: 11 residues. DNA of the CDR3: TGCGCCAGCTCTTATACCTACGAGCAGTACTTC. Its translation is CASSYTYEQYF.

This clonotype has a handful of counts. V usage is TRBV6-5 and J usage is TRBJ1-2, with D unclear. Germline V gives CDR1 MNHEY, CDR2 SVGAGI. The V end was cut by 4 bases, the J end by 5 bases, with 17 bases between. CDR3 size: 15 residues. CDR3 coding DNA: TGTGCCAGCAGTTCGCGGACGTATTCCGATTATGGCTACACCTTC. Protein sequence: CASSSRTYSDYGYTF.

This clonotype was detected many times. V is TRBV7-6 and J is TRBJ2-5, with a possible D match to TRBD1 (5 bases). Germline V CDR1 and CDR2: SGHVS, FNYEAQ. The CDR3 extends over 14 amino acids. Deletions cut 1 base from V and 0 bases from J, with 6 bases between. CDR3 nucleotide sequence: TGTGCCAGCAGCTTAGGGACAAACCAAGAGACCCAGTACTTC. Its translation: CASSLGTNQETQYF.

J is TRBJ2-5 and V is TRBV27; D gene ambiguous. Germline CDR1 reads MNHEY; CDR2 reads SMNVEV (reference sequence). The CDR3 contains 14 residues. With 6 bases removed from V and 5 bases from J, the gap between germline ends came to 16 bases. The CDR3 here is CASRQTPVTETQYF. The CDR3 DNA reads TGTGCCAGCAGGCAAACGCCCGTTACGGAGACCCAGTACTTC.

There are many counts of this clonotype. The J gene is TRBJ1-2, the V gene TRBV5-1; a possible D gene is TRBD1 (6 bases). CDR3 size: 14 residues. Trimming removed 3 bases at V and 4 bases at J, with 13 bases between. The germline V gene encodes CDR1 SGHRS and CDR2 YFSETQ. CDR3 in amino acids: CASSSRDTFYGYTF. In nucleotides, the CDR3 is TGCGCCAGCAGCTCCCGGGACACCTTCTATGGCTACACCTTC.

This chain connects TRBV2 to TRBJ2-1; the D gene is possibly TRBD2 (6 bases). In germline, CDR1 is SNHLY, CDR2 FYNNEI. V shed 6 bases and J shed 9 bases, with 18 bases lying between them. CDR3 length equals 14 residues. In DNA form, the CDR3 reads TGTGCCAGCAGCCAATCGACTAGTATTGTTGAGCAGTTCTTC. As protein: CASSQSTSIVEQFF.

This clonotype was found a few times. DNA for the CDR3: TGTGCCAGCAGTTTTCAGGGGCTGAACACTGAAGCTTTCTTT. Amino acid sequence: CASSFQGLNTEAFF. The V and J genes are TRBV12-3 or TRBV12-4 and TRBJ1-1; D might be TRBD1 (6 bases). The CDR3 sequence is 14 residues long. With 3 bases removed from V and 0 bases from J, the gap between germline ends came to 8 bases.

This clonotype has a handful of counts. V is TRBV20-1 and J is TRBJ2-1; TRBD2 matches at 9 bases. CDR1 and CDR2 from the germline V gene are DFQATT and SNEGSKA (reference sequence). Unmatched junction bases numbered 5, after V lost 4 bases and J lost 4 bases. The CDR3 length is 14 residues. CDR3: CSATLLAGYNEQFF. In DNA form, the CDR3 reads TGCAGTGCTACCCTACTAGCGGGTTACAATGAGCAGTTCTTC.

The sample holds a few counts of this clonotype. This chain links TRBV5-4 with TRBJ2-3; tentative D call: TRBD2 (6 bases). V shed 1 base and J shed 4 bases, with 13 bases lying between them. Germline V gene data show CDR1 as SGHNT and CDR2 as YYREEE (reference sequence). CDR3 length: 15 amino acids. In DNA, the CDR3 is TGTGCCAGCAGCTTGCAGGTCGGGGGAGCAGATACGCAGTATTTT. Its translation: CASSLQVGGADTQYF.

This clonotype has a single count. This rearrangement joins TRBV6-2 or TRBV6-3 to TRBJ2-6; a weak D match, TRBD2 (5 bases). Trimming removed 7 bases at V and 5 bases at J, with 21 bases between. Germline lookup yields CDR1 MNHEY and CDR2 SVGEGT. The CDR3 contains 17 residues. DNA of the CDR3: TGTGCCAGCACCCCTCCCAGGCCCGTGACTAGGGCCAACGTCCTGACTTTC. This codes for CASTPPRPVTRANVLTF.